This T cell receptor (beta chain) was recovered during a study of T cell responses to AZD1222 COVID-19 vaccine. Details on this clone: Its specificity is unknown.

Sequenced by immunoSEQ multiplex PCR; TCRdb stores in-frame clones only, minus some. The sample holds 120,000 or so clones, about 89% seen once. Germline CDR1 is MNHEY and CDR2 is SVGAGI. The V end was cut by 0 bases, the J end by 4 bases, with 6 bases between. The CDR3 runs 13 residues. Study-wide results and limits: Researchers took repertoire samples only after the peak T cell response had come. Vaccine-associated CD4 TCRs spanned spike, dominant at 160-218 and 743-854. Clonal diversity was possibly underestimated, and white British individuals and females predominated among donors.

The source material was peripheral blood, sampled on day 0 of AZD1222 vaccination. The receptor was derived from an adult in good health. V and J are TRBV6-5 and TRBJ1-1; no definite D call. DNA for the CDR3: TGTGCCAGCAGTTACTCAAGAGGCACTGAAGCTTTCTTT. Amino acids: CASSYSRGTEAFF.